The 19 T cell receptor beta chains reported below all come from one sample, sequenced in a study of blood T cell repertoires in COVID-19. Clones were sequenced by immunoSEQ multiplex PCR, and TCRdb holds only the in-frame ones, with some missing. The sample holds about 350,000 clones, roughly 87% seen once. Material: PBMCs or T cells enriched from blood (not recorded which). These receptors were collected from a woman between 25 and 40 years old who had recovered from COVID-19.

The chain couples TRBV7-6 to TRBJ2-3; tentative D call: TRBD2 (5 bases). CDR1 and CDR2 from the germline V gene are SGHVS and FNYEAQ. V gave up 5 bases and J gave up 4 bases, with 16 bases separating them. The CDR3 covers 15 residues. The CDR3 loop reads CASSQRRNHPDTQYF. CDR3 coding DNA: TGTGCCAGCAGCCAGCGGCGAAATCACCCAGATACGCAGTATTTT.

The CDR3 nucleotides are TGTGCCAGCAGTTCCACCGGGGTGACAAATGAAAAACTGTTTTTT. Translating it yields CASSSTGVTNEKLFF. The genes are TRBV28 and TRBJ1-4; D not resolved. Trimming stripped 4 bases from V and 5 bases from J, with 14 bases between. Germline CDR1 MDHEN, CDR2 SYDVKM. The CDR3 consists of 15 residues. Full variable domain (missing parts from reference TRBV28 and TRBJ1-4): DVKVTQSSRYLVKRTGEKVFLECVQDMDHENMFWYRQDPGLGLRLIYFSYDVKMKEKGDIPEGYSVSREKKERFSLILESASTNQTSMYLCASSSTGVTNEKLFFGSGTQLSVL.

The rearrangement links TRBV19 to TRBJ1-5, with TRBD1 as a possible D gene (5 bases). Per the germline V gene, CDR1 is LNHDA and CDR2 is SQIVND (reference sequence). The CDR3 is made up of 18 amino acids. V lost 7 bases and J 1 base, leaving 23 bases between the germline ends. The CDR3 coding sequence is TGTGCCAGTATTAGCCGGACTATCGGGGCACGAAGCAATCAGCCCCAGCATTTT. Translating it yields CASISRTIGARSNQPQHF.

This clone was detected only once. V gene TRBV18 combines with J gene TRBJ1-6; D may be TRBD1 (5 bases). V shed 3 bases and J shed 6 bases, with 12 bases lying between them. Germline lookup yields CDR1 KGHSH and CDR2 LQKENI. There are 15 residues in the CDR3. CDR3 nucleotides: TGTGCCAGCTCACCTGCTGCGGGACTTAATTCACCCCTCCACTTT. Protein product: CASSPAAGLNSPLHF.

The chain is built from TRBV19 and TRBJ2-6; 8 positions match TRBD1. The V gene's germline CDR1 is LNHDA and CDR2 SQIVND (reference sequence). Losses at the gene ends were 9 bases for V and 0 bases for J; bases not matched to a gene: 4. The CDR3 contains 15 residues. CDR3 coding DNA: TGTGCCAGCTCAACAGGGGGCTCTGGGGCCAACGTCCTGACTTTC. It codes for CASSTGGSGANVLTF.

A few counts support this clone. The V gene is TRBV5-1, the J gene TRBJ2-7; TRBD1 might be the D (5 bases). Trimming shortened V by 0 bases and J by 2 bases, and 15 bases separated the two germline ends. The CDR3 is made up of 16 amino acids. Germline values: CDR1 SGHRS, CDR2 YFSETQ. CDR3 loop: CASSLEGADPAYEQYF. The CDR3 bases are TGCGCCAGCAGCTTGGAAGGGGCCGACCCAGCCTACGAGCAGTACTTC.

The chain links TRBV15 to TRBJ2-7; weak D call: TRBD1 (7 bases). Germline CDR1 LNHNV, CDR2 YYDKDF (reference sequence). CDR3 size: 13 residues. V lost 0 bases and J lost 9, with 12 bases in between. CDR3 amino acids: CATSRETGTPQYF. CDR3 nucleotide sequence: TGTGCCACCAGCAGAGAGACAGGGACTCCGCAGTACTTC. The whole variable domain, remainder taken from reference TRBV15 and TRBJ2-7, is DAMVIQNPRYQVTQFGKPVTLSCSQTLNHNVMYWYQQKSSQAPKLLFHYYDKDFNNEADTPDNFQSRRPNTSFCFLDIRSPGLGDTAMYLCATSRETGTPQYFGPGTRLTVT.

This chain links TRBV7-2 with TRBJ1-2; 11 nucleotides line up with TRBD1. Germline V CDR1 and CDR2: SGHTA, FQGNSA. This CDR3 has 15 amino acids. V trimming: 4 bases; J trimming: 5 bases; junction bases outside the gene matches: 6. CDR3 in amino acids: CASSSRTGGEYGYTF. The CDR3 DNA reads TGTGCCAGCAGCTCACGGACAGGGGGCGAGTATGGCTACACCTTC. Full variable domain (outside the CDR3, taken from reference TRBV7-2 and TRBJ1-2): GAGVSQSPSNKVTEKGKDVELRCDPISGHTALYWYRQSLGQGLEFLIYFQGNSAPDKSGLPSDRFSAERTGGSVSTLTIQRTQQEDSAVYLCASSSRTGGEYGYTFGSGTRLTVV.

This rearrangement joins TRBV6-2 or TRBV6-3 to TRBJ2-2, with TRBD2 matching over 15 bases. Germline V lookup: CDR1 MNHEY, CDR2 SVGEGT. The CDR3 contains 16 residues. V dropped 5 bases and J dropped 6; count of bases not matched to a gene: 4. The chain's CDR3 is CASSLRTSGGAGELFF. The CDR3 DNA follows: TGTGCCAGCAGTCTCCGGACTAGCGGGGGGGCCGGGGAGCTGTTTTTT.

V usage is TRBV7-7 and J usage is TRBJ2-1; 10 nucleotides agree with TRBD2. With 5 bases clipped from V and 4 bases from J, the junction kept 5 bases outside the gene matches. This CDR3 is built from 15 residues. The germline V gene encodes CDR1 SSHAT and CDR2 FNYEAQ (reference sequence). CDR3 sequence reads: CASSRTSGVYNEQFF. The CDR3 DNA is TGTGCCAGCAGCCGTACTAGCGGGGTTTACAATGAGCAGTTCTTC.

This clone showed up just once. The CDR3 protein is CSVARGRSDTQYF. CDR3 nucleotides: TGCAGCGTTGCCAGGGGGCGGTCAGATACGCAGTATTTT. This chain joins TRBV29-1 and TRBJ2-3; 8 bases are shared with TRBD1. CDR3 length: 13 amino acids. V lost 4 bases to trimming and J lost 4 bases; unmatched junction nucleotides: 4. Germline CDR1 is SQVTM and CDR2 is ANQGSEA.

The V and J genes are TRBV14 and TRBJ2-7; 14 bases align to TRBD2. V lost 0 bases, J lost 5 bases, and 9 bases stayed unmatched. This CDR3 contains 18 residues. Germline CDR1 is SGHDN and CDR2 is FVKESK. CDR3 sequence (DNA): TGTGCCAGCAGCCAAGATACGGGACTAGCGGGGGCCGGGGACGAGCAGTACTTC. It yields the protein CASSQDTGLAGAGDEQYF.

V usage is TRBV5-1 and J usage is TRBJ1-2, with TRBD1 matching over 7 bases. The V and J ends lost 0 bases and 4 bases, in that order; junction bases with no gene match: 6. Per germline, CDR1 SGHRS and CDR2 YFSETQ. This CDR3 has 15 amino acids. The CDR3 DNA reads as TGCGCCAGCAGCTTGGGGGCAGGGGGGATCTATGGCTACACCTTC. Encoded protein: CASSLGAGGIYGYTF.

The rearrangement links TRBV7-9 to TRBJ1-2; a possible D gene is TRBD1 (6 bases). This CDR3 spans 15 amino acids. V gave up 5 bases and J gave up 2 bases, with 15 bases separating them. CDR1 is SEHNR, CDR2 FQNEAQ, per germline (reference sequence). The CDR3 nucleotides read TGTGCCAGCAGCCCTATGATAACAGGGAACTATGGCTACACCTTC. Its translation is CASSPMITGNYGYTF.

The chain recombines TRBV19 with TRBJ1-5; the D is unclear. Trimming pared 5 bases from V and 7 bases from J, leaving 15 bases between. The CDR3 runs to 14 residues. From germline, CDR1 is LNHDA and CDR2 SQIVND (reference sequence). The CDR3 region has the DNA TGTGCCAGTAGTTTCGAGGTCTCTCCGCAGCCCCAGCATTTT. This codes for CASSFEVSPQPQHF.

The chain employs TRBV28 and TRBJ2-7; TRBD1 aligns across 9 bases. Germline trimming cut 3 bases from V and 5 bases from J; bases unmatched to any gene: 8. The CDR3 contains 15 residues. Germline V lookup: CDR1 MDHEN, CDR2 SYDVKM. The CDR3 DNA reads as TGTGCCAGCAGTTTCGTGGGACAGGGTCTCGACGAGCAGTACTTC. Translation gives CASSFVGQGLDEQYF. The full variable domain, with the rest looked up from reference TRBV28 and TRBJ2-7, is DVKVTQSSRYLVKRTGEKVFLECVQDMDHENMFWYRQDPGLGLRLIYFSYDVKMKEKGDIPEGYSVSREKKERFSLILESASTNQTSMYLCASSFVGQGLDEQYFGPGTRLTVT.

This clone was seen only a few times. The rearrangement links TRBV9 to TRBJ1-3; TRBD1 matches at 8 bases. Germline V lookup: CDR1 SGDLS, CDR2 YYNGEE. The CDR3 totals 17 residues. V gave up 4 bases and J gave up 0 bases; unmatched junction bases: 9. In nucleotides, the CDR3 is TGTGCCAGCAGCCCCCGGACAGGGACACACTCTGGAAACACCATATATTTT. Its protein is CASSPRTGTHSGNTIYF.

The chain combines TRBV7-7 with TRBJ2-2, with D maybe TRBD1 (6 bases). This CDR3 is built from 15 residues. The V gene's germline CDR1 is SSHAT and CDR2 FNYEAQ (reference sequence). V was clipped by 5 bases and J by 5 bases, with 15 bases between them. The DNA of the CDR3 is TGTGCCAGCAGCCCTGGTTTGGGGGCTACCGGGGAGCTGTTTTTT. This translates into CASSPGLGATGELFF.

This clone has only one observation. The chain recombines TRBV28 with TRBJ1-1, with 8 bases aligning to TRBD1. Trimming removed 6 bases from V and 3 bases from J; junction bases left unmatched: 6. In germline, CDR1 is MDHEN, CDR2 SYDVKM. The CDR3 contains 14 residues. The chain's CDR3 is CASSETGVYTEAFF. In nucleotides, the CDR3 is TGTGCCAGCAGCGAGACAGGGGTTTACACTGAAGCTTTCTTT.